The following is a T cell receptor (beta chain) sequence with its context. Its antigen remains unidentified. One base away there is no much larger clone; base qualities are not given. Genomic DNA was extracted from sorted cells for sequencing of the TCRbeta CDR3 region. The immunoSEQ Assay was used to sequence the TCRbeta CDR3 regions. TCRdb retrieved this table from immuneACCESS and kept in-frame rearrangements only. Not all clones are present; in checked studies, unresolved V genes account for under half, and no reason is known for the remainder. The sample table records 65,000 to 85,000 clones; over 75% of these occur just once. Of the sample, roughly 3% is held by the ten largest clones. Patients with autoimmune disease history or receiving systemic immunosuppression were excluded from the trial. Peripheral blood for TCR sequencing was collected from all dose cohorts at baseline, on cycle 4 day 1, and on cycle 7 day 1. The samples were taken from a phase I, first-in-human, multicenter, open-label dose-escalation trial of ivuxolimab. Adults with locally advanced or metastatic melanoma, renal cell, hepatocellular, or head and neck squamous cell carcinoma were enrolled in the trial. Before TCR sequencing, CD4+ T cells and CD8+ T cells were sorted from peripheral blood as separate populations.

The data stem from a study of OX40 agonist ivuxolimab in advanced cancers. Study-wide context: The costimulatory receptor OX40 (CD134) was targeted by ivuxolimab, a fully human IgG2 agonistic monoclonal antibody. Three dose-escalation patients achieved partial responses, one with hepatocellular carcinoma and two with cutaneous melanoma. Prior anti-PD-1, anti-PD-L1 or anti-CTLA-4 therapy was permitted, and checkpoint inhibitors had been received by less than 45% of dose-escalation patients. The monotherapy dose-escalation portion (N ≈ 52 patients) of the phase I ivuxolimab trial is reported in the paper. The purpose of peripheral TCRbeta sequencing was to test whether ivuxolimab changed TCR sequence diversity and led to clonal T-cell expansion. Intravenous ivuxolimab was administered to patients every 2 weeks at six dose levels: 0.01, 0.1, 0.3, 1.5, 3 and 10 mg/kg. Of the roughly 50 dose-escalation patients, hepatocellular carcinoma was present in 19, melanoma in approximately 15, renal cell carcinoma in 9 and head and neck cancer in 9. The dose-escalation cohort was about 83% male with a mean age of roughly 62 years, ranging from about 20 to 85. Overall study outcomes, separate from this receptor: Low levels of normalized T-cell clonal expansion were also shown by some nonresponding patients. The antigen specificity of the peripheral T cells that underwent clonal expansion was not determined. Partial responders in the 0.1-3.0 mg/kg groups had among the lowest normalized peripheral clonal expansion, especially among CD8+ T cells. At doses of 0.1 to 3.0 mg/kg, clonal expansion of both CD4+ and CD8+ T cells in blood was seen between baseline and week 6. On average, CD8+ T cells showed more expanded clones than CD4+ T cells after ivuxolimab.

Sequencing used CD4+ or CD8+ T cells sorted from blood, obtained in a trial of the OX40 agonist ivuxolimab. This sequence originates from an adult with an advanced solid tumor such as melanoma, head and neck, liver or kidney cancer.

The CDR3 protein sequence reads: CASSPGATRRETQYF. The DNA is TGTGCCAGCAGCCCCGGCGCGACGCGCAGGGAGACCCAGTACTTC. The V and J genes are TRBV5-8 and TRBJ2-5; no D gene can be assigned with confidence. V is reduced by 4 bases and J by 5 bases, leaving a spacing of 18 bases between them. Counted from cysteine to phenylalanine, this CDR3 has 15 amino acids. Only CDR3 DNA remains: 45 bases, in frame from the first base. The germline V gene specifies SGHTS as CDR1 and YDEGEE as CDR2.